This T cell receptor (beta chain) was profiled in a study of blood T cell repertoires in COVID-19. Study overall: COVID-19 samples collected from the United States, Italy and Spain covered acute and convalescent phases. The cDNA or gDNA used as material had been derived from T cells, B-cell-depleted T cells, or PBMCs.

Sequencing used immunoSEQ multiplex PCR; TCRdb keeps in-frame clones, though not all of them. The sample lists tens of thousands of clones; more than 75% were seen once. This sequence was found in a man in his sixties or seventies with acute or convalescent COVID-19. Sample: peripheral blood.

As DNA, the CDR3 is TGTGCCAGCACTCCAACAGGGCTGAGCACCGGGGAGCTGTTTTTT. Protein: CASTPTGLSTGELFF. The rearrangement uses TRBV9 and TRBJ2-2, with D possibly TRBD1 on 6 matching bases. The CDR3 spans 15 residues. Germline assignment: CDR1 SGDLS and CDR2 YYNGEE. V gave up 6 bases and J gave up 4 bases, with 16 bases separating them.